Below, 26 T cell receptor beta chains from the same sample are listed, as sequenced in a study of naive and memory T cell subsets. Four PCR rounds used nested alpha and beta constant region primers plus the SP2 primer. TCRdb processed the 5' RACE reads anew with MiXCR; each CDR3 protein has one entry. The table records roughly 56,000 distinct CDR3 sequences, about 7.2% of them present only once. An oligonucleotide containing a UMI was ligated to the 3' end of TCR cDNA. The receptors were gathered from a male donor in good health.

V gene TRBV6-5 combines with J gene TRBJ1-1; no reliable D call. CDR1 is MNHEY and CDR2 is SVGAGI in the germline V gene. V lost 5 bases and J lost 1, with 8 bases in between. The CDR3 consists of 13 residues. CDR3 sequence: CASSKGPNTEAFF. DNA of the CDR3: TGTGCCAGCAGTAAGGGCCCGAACACTGAAGCTTTCTTT.

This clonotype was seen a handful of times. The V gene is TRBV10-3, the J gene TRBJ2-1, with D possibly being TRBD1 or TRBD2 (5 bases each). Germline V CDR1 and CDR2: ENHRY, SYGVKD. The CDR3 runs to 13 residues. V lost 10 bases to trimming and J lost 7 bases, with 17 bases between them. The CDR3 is CATTGTPGNEQFF. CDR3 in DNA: TGTGCCACCACCGGGACCCCCGGGAATGAGCAGTTCTTC.

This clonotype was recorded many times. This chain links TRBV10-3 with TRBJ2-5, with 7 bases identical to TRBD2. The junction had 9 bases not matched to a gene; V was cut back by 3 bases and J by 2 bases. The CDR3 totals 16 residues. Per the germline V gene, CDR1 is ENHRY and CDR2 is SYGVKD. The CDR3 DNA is TGTGCCATCAGTGATGAGACTAGCACTCCACAAGAGACCCAGTACTTC. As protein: CAISDETSTPQETQYF.

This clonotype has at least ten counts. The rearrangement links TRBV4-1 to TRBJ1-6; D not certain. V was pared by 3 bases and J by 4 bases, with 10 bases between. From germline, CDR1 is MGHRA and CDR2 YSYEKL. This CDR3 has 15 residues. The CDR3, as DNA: TGCGCCAGCAGCCAGGAATCTACTTATAATTCACCCCTCCACTTT. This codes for CASSQESTYNSPLHF.

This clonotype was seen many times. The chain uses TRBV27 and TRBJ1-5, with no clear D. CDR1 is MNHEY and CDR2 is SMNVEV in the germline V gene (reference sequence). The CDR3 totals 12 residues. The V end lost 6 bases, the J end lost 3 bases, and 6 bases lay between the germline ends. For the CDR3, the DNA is TGTGCCAGCAGCAACAACAATCAGCCCCAGCATTTT. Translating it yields CASSNNNQPQHF.

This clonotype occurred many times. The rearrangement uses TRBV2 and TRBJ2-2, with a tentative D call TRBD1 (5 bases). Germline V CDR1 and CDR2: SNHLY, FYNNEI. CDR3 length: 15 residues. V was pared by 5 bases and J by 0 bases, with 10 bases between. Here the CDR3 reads CASSQGNPNTGELFF. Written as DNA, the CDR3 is TGTGCCAGCAGTCAGGGAAACCCGAACACCGGGGAGCTGTTTTTT. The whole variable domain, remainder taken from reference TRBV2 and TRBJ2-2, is EPEVTQTPSHQVTQMGQEVILRCVPISNHLYFYWYRQILGQKVEFLVSFYNNEISEKSEIFDDQFSVERPDGSNFTLKIRSTKLEDSAMYFCASSQGNPNTGELFFGEGSRLTVL.

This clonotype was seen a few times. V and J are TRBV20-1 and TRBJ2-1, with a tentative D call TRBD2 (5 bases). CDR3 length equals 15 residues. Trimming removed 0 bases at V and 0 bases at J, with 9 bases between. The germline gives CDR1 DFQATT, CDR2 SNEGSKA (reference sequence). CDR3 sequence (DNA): TGCAGTGCTAGAGAGGCGGGTCTCTCCTACAATGAGCAGTTCTTC. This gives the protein CSAREAGLSYNEQFF.

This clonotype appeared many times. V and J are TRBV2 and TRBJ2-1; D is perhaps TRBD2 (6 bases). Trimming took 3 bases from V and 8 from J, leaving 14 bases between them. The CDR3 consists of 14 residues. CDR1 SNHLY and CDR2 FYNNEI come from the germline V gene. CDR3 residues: CASSDGLRADEQFF. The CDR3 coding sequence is TGTGCCAGCAGTGATGGACTACGGGCGGATGAGCAGTTCTTC.

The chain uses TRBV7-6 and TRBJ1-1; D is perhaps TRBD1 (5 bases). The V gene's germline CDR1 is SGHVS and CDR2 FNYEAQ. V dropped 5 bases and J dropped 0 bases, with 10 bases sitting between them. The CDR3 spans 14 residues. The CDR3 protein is CASSGGPLNTEAFF. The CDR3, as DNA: TGTGCCAGCAGCGGGGGACCGCTGAACACTGAAGCTTTCTTT.

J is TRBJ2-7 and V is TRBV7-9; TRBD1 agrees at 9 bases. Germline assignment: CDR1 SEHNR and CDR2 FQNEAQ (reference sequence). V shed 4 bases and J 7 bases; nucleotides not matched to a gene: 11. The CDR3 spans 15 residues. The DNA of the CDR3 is TGTGCCAGCAGCTGGCTGGGACAGGGATCTGAAGAGCAGTACTTC. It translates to CASSWLGQGSEEQYF.

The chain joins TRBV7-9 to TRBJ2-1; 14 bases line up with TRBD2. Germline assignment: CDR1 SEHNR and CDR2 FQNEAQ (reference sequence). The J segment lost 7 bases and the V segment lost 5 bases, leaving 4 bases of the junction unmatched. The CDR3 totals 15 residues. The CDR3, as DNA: TGTGCCAGCAGCCGGACTAGCGGGAGGAAGAATGAGCAGTTCTTC. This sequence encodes CASSRTSGRKNEQFF.

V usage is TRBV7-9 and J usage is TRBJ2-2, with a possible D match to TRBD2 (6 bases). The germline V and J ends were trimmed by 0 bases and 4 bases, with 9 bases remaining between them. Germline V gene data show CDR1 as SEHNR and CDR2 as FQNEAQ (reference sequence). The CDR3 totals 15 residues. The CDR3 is CASSLALGGTGELFF. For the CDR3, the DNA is TGTGCCAGCAGCTTAGCCCTGGGGGGCACCGGGGAGCTGTTTTTT.

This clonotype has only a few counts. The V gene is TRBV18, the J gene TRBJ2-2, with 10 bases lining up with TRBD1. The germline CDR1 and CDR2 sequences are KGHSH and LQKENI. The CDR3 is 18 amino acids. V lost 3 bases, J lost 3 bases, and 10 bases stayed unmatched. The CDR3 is CASSPGTGDSLDTGELFF. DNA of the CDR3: TGTGCCAGCTCACCCGGGACAGGGGATTCGTTGGACACCGGGGAGCTGTTTTTT.

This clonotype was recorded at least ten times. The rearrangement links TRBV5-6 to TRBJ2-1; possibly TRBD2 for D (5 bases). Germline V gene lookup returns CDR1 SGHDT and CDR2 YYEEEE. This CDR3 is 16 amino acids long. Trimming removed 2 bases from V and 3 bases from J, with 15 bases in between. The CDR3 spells CASSFGGWASYNEQFF. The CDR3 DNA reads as TGTGCCAGCAGCTTCGGAGGCTGGGCAAGCTACAATGAGCAGTTCTTC.

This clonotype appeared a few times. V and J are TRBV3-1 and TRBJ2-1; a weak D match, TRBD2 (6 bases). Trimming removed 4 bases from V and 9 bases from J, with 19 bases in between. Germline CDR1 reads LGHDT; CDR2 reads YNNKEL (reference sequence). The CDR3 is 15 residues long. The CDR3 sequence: CASSPPSLASGEQFF. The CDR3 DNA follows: TGTGCCAGCAGCCCACCTTCCCTAGCGAGCGGTGAGCAGTTCTTC.

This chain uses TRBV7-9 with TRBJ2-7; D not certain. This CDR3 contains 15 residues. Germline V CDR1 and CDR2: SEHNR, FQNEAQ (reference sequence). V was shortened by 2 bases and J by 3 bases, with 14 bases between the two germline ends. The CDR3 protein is CASSLLSATLYEQYF. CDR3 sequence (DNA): TGTGCCAGCAGCTTACTATCGGCAACACTCTACGAGCAGTACTTC. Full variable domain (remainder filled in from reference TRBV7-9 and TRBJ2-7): DTGVSQNPRHKITKRGQNVTFRCDPISEHNRLYWYRQTLGQGPEFLTYFQNEAQLEKSRLLSDRFSAERPKGSFSTLEIQRTEQGDSAMYLCASSLLSATLYEQYFGPGTRLTVT.

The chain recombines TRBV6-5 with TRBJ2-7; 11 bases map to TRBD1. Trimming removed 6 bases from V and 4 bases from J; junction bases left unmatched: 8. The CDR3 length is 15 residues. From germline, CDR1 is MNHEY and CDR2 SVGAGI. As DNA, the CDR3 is TGTGCCAGCAGCGCATGGACAGGGGGCTCGTACGAGCAGTACTTC. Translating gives CASSAWTGGSYEQYF.

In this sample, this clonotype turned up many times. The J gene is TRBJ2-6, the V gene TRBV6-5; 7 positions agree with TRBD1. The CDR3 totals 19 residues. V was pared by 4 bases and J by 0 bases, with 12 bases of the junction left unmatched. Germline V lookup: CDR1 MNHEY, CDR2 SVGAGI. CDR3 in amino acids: CASSFEYGTATSGANVLTF. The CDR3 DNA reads TGTGCCAGCAGTTTCGAATACGGGACAGCAACCTCTGGGGCCAACGTCCTGACTTTC.

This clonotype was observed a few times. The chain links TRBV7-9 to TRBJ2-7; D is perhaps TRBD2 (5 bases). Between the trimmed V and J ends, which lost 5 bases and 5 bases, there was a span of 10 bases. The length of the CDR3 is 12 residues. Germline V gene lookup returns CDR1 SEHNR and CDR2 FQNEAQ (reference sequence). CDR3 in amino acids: CASSPGLDEQYF. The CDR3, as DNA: TGTGCCAGCAGCCCTGGACTCGACGAGCAGTACTTC.

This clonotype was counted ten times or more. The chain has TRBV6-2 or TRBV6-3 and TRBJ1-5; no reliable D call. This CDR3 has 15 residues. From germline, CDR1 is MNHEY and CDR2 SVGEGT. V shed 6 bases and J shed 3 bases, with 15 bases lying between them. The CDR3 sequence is CASRGSNTANQPQHF. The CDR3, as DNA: TGTGCCAGCAGGGGTTCCAATACCGCCAATCAGCCCCAGCATTTT.

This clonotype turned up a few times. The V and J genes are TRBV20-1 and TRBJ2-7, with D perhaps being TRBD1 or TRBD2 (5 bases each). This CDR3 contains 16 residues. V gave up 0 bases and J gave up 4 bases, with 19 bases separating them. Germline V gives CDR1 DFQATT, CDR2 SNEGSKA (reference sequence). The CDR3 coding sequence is TGCAGTGCTAGAGATGGGGCCCAGAGCGGCGAGTACGAGCAGTACTTC. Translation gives CSARDGAQSGEYEQYF.

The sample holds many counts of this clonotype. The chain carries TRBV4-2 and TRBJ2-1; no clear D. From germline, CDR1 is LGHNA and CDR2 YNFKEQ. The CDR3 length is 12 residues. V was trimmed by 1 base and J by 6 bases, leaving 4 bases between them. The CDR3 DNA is TGTGCCAGCAGCCAAGGGAGCAATGAGCAGTTCTTC. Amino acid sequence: CASSQGSNEQFF.

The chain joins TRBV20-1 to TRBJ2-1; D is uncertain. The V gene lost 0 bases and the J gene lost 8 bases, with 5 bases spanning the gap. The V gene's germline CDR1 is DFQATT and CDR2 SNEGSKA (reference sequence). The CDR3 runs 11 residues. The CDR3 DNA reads TGCAGTGCTAGAGATCTCGATGAGCAGTTCTTC. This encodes CSARDLDEQFF.

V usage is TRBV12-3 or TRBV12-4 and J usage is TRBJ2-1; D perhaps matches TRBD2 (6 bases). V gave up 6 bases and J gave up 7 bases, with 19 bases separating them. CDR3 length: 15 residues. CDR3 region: CASRLNSGTKNEQFF. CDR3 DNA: TGTGCCAGCAGGCTAAATAGCGGAACGAAAAATGAGCAGTTCTTC.

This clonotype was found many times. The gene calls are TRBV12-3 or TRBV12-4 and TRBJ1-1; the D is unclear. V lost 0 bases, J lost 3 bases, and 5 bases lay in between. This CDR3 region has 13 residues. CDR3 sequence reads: CASSLALDTEAFF. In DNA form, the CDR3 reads TGTGCCAGCAGTTTAGCGCTGGACACTGAAGCTTTCTTT.

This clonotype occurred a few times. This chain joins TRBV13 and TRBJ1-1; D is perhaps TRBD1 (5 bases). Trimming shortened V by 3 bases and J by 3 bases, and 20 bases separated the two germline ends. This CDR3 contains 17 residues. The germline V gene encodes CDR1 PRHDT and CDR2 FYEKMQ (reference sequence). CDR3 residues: CASSFPWQGFSDTEAFF. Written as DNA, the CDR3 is TGTGCCAGCAGCTTCCCTTGGCAGGGTTTCTCGGACACTGAAGCTTTCTTT.